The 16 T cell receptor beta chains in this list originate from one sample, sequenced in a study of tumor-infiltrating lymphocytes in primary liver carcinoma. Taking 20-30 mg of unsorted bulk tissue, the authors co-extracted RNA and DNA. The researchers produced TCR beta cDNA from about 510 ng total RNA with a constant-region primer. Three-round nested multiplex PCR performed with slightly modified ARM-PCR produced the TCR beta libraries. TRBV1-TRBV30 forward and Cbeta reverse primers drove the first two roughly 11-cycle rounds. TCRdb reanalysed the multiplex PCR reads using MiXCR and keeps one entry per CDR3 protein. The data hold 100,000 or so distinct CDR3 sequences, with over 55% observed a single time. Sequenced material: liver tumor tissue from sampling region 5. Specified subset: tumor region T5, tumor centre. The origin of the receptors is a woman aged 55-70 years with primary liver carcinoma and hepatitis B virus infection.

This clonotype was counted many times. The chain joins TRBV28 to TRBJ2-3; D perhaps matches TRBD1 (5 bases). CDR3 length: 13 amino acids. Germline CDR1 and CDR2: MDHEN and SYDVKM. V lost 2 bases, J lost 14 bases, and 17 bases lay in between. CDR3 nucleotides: TGTGCCAGCAGTTTAACGAGTACGTGGACAATGTATTTT. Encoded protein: CASSLTSTWTMYF.

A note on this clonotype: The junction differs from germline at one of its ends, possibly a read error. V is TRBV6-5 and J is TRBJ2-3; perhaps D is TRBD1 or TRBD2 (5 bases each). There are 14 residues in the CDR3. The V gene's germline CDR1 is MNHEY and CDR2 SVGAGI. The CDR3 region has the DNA TGTGCCGGCAGACCCGGGACCTTCATAGATACGCAGTATTTT. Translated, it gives CAGRPGTFIDTQYF.

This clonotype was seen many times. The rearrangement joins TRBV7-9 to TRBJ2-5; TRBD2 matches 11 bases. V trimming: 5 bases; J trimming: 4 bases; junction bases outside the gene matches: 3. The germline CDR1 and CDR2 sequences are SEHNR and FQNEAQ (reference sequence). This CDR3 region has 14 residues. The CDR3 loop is CASSPGLAVETQYF. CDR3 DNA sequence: TGTGCCAGCAGCCCGGGACTAGCGGTAGAGACCCAGTACTTC.

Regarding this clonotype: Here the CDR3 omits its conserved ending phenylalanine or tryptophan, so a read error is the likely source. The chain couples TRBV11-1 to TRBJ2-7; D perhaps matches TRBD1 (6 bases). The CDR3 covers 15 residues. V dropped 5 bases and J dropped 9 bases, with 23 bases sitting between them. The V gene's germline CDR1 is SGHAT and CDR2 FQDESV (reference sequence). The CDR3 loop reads CASSPRTAELRGQYY. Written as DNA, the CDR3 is TGTGCCAGCAGCCCTCGGACAGCAGAACTACGCGGGCAGTACTAC.

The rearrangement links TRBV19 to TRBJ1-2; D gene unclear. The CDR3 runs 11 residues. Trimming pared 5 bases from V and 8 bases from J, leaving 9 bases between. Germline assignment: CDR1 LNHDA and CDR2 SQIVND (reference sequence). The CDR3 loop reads CASSVGEGYTF. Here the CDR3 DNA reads TGTGCCAGTAGTGTCGGGGAAGGCTACACCTTC.

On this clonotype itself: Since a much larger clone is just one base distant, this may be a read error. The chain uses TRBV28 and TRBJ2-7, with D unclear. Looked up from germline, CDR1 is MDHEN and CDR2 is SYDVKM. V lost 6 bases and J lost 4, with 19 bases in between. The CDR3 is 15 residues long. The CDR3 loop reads CASSRRGRSPYEQYF. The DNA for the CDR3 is TGTGCCAGCAGCCGCCGAGGTAGATCGCCTTACGAGCAGTACTTC. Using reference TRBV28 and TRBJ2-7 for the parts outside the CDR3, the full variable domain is DVKVTQSSRYLVKRTGEKVFLECVQDMDHENMFWYRQDPGLGLRLIYFSYDVKMKEKGDIPEGYSVSREKKERFSLILESASTNQTSMYLCASSRRGRSPYEQYFGPGTRLTVT.

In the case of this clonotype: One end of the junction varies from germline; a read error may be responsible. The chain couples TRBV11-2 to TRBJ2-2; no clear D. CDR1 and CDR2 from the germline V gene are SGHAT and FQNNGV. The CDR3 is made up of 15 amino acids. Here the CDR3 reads CACSPPQWPTGELFF. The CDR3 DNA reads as TGTGCCTGCAGCCCTCCGCAATGGCCGACCGGGGAGCTGTTTTTT. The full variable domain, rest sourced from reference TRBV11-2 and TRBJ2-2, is EAGVAQSPRYKIIEKRQSVAFWCNPISGHATLYWYQQILGQGPKLLIQFQNNGVVDDSQLPKDRFSAERLKGVDSTLKIQPAKLEDSAVYLCACSPPQWPTGELFFGEGSRLTVL.

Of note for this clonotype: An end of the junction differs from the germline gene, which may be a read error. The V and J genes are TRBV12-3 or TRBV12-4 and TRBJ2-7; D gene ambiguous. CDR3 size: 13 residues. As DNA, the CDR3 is TGTGCCAGTAGTTCGACGATCGACTACGAGCAGTACTTC. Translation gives CASSSTIDYEQYF.

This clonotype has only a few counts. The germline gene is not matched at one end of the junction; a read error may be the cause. The CDR3 DNA sequence: TGTACCAGCAGCTTGACTAGCGGGGTAGATACGCAGTATTTT. Translated: CTSSLTSGVDTQYF. The V call is TRBV11-2, the J call TRBJ2-3, with 11 bases fitting TRBD2. The CDR3 consists of 14 residues. CDR1 is SGHAT and CDR2 is FQNNGV in the germline V gene. Full variable domain (outside the CDR3, taken from reference TRBV11-2 and TRBJ2-3): EAGVAQSPRYKIIEKRQSVAFWCNPISGHATLYWYQQILGQGPKLLIQFQNNGVVDDSQLPKDRFSAERLKGVDSTLKIQPAKLEDSAVYLCTSSLTSGVDTQYFGPGTRLTVL.

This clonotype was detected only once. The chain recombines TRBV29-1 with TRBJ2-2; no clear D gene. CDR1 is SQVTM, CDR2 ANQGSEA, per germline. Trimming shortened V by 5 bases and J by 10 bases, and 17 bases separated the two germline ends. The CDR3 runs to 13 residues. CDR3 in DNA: TGCAGCGTTACGGAGCACTCGGGCGAGGAGCTGTTTTTT. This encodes CSVTEHSGEELFF.

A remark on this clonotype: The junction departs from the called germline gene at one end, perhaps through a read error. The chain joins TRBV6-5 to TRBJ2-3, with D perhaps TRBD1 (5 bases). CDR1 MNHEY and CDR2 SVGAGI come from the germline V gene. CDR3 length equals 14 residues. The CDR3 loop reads CVSSYSQGLGTQYF. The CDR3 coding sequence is TGTGTCAGCAGTTACTCGCAGGGTCTGGGTACGCAGTATTTT.

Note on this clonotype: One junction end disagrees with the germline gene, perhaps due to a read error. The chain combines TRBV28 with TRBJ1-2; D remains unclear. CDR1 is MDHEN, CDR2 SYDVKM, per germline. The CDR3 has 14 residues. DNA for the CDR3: TGTGCCAGCAGTTTATCATGGCGTTCGAATGGCCACACCTTC. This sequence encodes CASSLSWRSNGHTF.

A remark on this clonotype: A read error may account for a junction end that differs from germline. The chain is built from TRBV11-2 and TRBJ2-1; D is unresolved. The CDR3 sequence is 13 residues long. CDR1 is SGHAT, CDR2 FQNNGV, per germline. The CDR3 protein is CASSPQNTNGQFF. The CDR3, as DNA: TGTGCCAGCAGCCCACAAAACACCAATGGGCAGTTCTTC.

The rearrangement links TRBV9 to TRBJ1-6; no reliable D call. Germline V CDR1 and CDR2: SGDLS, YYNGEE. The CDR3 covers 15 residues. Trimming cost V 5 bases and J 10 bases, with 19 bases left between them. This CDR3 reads CASSSLVGVGSPLHF. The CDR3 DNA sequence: TGTGCCAGCAGTAGCCTTGTGGGAGTTGGATCACCCCTCCACTTT.

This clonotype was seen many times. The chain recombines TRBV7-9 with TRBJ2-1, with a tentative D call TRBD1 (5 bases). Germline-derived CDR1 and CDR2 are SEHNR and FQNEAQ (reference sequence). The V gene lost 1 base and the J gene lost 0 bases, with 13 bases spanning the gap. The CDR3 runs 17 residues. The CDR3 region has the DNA TGTGCCAGCAGCTTAGGTAGACAGCTCAGCTCCTACAATGAGCAGTTCTTC. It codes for CASSLGRQLSSYNEQFF.

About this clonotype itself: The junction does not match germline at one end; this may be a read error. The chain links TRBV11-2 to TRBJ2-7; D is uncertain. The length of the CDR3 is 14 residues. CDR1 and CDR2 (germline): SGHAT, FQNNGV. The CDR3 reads CAGSRTEGPAEQYF. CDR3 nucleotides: TGTGCCGGCAGCCGTACGGAAGGTCCAGCCGAGCAGTACTTC.